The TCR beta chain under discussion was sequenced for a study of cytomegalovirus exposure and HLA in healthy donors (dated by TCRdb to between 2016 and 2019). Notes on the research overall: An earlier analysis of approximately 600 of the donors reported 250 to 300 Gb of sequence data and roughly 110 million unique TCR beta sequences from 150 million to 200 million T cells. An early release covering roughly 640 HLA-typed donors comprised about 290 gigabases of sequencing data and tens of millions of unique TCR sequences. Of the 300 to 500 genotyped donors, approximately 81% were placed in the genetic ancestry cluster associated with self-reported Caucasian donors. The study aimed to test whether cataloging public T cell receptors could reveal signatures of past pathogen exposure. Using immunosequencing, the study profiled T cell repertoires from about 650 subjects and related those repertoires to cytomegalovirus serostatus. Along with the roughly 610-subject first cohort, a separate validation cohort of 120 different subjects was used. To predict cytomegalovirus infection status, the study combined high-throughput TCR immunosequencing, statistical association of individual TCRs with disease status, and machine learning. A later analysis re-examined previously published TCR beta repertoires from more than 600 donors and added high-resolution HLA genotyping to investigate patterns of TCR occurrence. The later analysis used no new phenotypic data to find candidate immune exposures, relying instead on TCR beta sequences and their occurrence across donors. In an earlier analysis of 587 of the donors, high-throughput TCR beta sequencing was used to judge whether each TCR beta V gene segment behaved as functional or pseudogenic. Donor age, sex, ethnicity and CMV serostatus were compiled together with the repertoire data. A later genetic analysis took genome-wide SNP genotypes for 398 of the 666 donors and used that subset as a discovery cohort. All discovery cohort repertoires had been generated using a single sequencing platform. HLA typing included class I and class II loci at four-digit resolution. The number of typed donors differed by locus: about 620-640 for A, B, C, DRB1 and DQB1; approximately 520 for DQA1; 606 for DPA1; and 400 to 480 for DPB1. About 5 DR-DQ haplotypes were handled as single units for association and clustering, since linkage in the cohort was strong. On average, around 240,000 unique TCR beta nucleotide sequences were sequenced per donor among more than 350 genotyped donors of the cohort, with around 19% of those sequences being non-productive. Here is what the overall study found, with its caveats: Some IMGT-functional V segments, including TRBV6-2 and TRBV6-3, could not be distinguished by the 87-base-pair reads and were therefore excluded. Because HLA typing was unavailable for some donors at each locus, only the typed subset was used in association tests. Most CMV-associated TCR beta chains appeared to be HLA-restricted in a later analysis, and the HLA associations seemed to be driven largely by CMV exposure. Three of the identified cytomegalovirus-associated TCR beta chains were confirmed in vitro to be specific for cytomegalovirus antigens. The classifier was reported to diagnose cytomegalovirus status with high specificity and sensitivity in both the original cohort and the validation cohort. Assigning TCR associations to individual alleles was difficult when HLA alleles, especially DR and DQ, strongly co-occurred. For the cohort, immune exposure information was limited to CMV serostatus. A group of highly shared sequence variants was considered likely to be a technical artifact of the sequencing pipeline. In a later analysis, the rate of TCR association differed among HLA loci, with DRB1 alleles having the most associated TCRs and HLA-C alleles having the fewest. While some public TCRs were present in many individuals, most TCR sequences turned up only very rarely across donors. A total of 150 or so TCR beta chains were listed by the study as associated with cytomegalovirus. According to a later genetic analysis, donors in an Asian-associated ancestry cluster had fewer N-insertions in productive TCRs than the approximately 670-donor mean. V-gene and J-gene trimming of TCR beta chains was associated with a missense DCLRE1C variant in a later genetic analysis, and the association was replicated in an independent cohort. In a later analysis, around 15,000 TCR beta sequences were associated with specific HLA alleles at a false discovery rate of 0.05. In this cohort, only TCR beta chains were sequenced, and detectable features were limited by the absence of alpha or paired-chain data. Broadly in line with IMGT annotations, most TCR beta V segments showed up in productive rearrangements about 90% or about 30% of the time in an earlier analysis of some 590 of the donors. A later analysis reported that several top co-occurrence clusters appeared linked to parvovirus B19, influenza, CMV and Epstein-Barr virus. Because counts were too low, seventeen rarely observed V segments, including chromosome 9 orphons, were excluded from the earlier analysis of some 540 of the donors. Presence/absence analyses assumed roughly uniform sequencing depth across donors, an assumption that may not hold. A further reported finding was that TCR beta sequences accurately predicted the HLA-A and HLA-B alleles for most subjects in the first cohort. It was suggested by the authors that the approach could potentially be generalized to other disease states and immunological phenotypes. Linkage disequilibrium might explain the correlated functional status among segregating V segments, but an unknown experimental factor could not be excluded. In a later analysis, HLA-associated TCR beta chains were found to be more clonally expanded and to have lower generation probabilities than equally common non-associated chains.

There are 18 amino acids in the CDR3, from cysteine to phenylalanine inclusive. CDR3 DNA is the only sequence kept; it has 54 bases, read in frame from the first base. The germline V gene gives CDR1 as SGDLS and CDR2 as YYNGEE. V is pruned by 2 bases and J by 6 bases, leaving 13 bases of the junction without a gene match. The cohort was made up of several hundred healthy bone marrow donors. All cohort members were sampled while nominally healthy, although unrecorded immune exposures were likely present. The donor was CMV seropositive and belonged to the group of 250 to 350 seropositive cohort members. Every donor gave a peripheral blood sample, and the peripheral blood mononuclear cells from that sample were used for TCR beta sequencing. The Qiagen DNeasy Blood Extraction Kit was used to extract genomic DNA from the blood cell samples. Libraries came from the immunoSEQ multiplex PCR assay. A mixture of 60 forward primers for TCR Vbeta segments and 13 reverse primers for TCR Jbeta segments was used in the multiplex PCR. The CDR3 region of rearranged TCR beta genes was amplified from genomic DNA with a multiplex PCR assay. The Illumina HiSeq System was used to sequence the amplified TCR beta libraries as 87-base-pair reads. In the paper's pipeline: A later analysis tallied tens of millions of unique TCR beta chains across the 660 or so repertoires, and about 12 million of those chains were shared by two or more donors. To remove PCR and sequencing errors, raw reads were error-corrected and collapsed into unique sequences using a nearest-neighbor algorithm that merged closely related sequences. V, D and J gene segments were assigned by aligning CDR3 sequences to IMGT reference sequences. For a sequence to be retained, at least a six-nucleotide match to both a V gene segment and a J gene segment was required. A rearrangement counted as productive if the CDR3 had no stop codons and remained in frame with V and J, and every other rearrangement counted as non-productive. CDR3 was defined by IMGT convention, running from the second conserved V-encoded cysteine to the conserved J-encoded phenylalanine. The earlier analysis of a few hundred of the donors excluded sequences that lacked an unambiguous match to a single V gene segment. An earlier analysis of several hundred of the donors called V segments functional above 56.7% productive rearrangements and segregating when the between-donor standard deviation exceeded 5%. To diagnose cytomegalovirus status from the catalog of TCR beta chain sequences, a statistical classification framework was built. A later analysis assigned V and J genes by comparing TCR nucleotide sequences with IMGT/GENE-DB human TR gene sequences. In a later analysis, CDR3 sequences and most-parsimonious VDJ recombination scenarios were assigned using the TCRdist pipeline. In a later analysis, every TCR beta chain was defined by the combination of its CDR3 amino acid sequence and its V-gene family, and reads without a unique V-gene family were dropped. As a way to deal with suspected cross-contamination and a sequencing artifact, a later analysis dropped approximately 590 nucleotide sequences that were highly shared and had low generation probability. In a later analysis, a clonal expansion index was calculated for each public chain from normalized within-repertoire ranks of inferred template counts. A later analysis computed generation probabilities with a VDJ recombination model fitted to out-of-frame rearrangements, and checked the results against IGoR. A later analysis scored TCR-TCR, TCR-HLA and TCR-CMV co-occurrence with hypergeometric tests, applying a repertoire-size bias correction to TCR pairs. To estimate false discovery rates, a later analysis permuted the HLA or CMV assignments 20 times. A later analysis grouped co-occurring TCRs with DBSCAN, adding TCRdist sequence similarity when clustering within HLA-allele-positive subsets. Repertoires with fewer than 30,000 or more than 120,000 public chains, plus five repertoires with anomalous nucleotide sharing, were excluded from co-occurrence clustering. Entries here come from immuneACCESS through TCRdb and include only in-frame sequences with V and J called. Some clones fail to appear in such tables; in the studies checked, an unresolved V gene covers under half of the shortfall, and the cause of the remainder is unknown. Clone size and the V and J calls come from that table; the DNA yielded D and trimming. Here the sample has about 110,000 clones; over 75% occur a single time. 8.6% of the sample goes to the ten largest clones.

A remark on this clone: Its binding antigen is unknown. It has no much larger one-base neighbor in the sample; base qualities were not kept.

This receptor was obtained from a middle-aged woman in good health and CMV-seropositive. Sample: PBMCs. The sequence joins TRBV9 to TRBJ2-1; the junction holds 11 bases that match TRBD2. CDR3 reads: CASSVSVVAGGLVNEQFF. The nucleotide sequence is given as TGTGCCAGCAGCGTCTCCGTAGTAGCGGGGGGGCTGGTCAATGAGCAGTTCTTC.